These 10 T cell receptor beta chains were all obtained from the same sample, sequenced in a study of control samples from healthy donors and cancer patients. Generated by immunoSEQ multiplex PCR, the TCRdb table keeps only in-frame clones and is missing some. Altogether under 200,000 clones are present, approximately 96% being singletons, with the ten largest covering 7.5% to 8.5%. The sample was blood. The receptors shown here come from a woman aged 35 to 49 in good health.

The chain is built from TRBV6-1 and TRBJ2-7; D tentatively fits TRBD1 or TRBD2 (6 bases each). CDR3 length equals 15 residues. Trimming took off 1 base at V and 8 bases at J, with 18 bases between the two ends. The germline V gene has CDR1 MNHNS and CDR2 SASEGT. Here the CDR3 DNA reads TGTGCCAGCAGTGAAGATGCCGGGGGCGCAGCCAAGCAGTACTTC. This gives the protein CASSEDAGGAAKQYF.

The CDR3 region has the DNA TGCGCCAGCAGCTCGAACCTAGCGGGAGGGCGGGAGCAGTTCTTC. The encoded protein is CASSSNLAGGREQFF. The V call is TRBV5-1, the J call TRBJ2-1; 12 bases are shared with TRBD2. Germline trimming cut 3 bases from V and 10 bases from J; bases unmatched to any gene: 8. The length of the CDR3 is 15 residues. Germline V gives CDR1 SGHRS, CDR2 YFSETQ.

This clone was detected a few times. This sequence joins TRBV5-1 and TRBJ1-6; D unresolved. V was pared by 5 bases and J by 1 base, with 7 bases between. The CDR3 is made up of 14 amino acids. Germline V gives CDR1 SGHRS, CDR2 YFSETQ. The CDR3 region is CASRGLSYNSPLHF. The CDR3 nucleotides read TGCGCCAGCAGGGGCCTTTCCTATAATTCACCCCTCCACTTT.

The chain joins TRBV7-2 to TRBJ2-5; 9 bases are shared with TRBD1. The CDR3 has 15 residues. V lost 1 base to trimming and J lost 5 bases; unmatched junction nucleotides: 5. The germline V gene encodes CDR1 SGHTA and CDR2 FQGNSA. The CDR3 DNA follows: TGTGCCAGCAGCTTAGAGGACAGGGGCTGGGAGACCCAGTACTTC. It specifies CASSLEDRGWETQYF.

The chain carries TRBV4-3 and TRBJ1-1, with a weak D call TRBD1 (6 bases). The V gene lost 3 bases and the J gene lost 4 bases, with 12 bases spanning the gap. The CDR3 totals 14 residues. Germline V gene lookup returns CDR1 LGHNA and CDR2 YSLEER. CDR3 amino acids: CASSHVNRVTEAFF. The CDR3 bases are TGCGCCAGCAGCCATGTCAACAGGGTCACTGAAGCTTTCTTT.

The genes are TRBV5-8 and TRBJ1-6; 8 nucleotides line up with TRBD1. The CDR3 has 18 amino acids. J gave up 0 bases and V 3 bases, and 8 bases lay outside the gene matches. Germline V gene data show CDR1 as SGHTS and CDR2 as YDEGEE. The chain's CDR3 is CASSSFPGGPSYNSPLHF. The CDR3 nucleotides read TGTGCCAGCAGCTCGTTTCCAGGGGGCCCCTCCTATAATTCACCCCTCCACTTT.

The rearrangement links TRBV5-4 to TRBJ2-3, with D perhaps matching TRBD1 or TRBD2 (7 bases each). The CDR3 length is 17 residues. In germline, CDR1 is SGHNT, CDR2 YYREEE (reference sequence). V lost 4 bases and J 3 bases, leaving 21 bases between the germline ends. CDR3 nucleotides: TGTGCCAGCAGCCCGACCCCAGGGGGGGGCTTAACAGATACGCAGTATTTT. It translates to CASSPTPGGGLTDTQYF.

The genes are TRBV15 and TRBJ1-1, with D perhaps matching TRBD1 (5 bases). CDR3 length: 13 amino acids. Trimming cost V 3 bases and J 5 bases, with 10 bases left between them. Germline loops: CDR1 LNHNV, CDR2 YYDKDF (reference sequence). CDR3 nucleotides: TGTGCCACCAGCAGTCGGGGGAGGACTGAAGCTTTCTTT. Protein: CATSSRGRTEAFF.

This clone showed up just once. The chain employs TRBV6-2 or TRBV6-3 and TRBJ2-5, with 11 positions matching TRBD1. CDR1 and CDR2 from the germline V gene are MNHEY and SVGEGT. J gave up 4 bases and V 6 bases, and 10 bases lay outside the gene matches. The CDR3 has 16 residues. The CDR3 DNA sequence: TGTGCCAGCAGCACGCAAAGGACAGGGGGCGGAGAGACCCAGTACTTC. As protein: CASSTQRTGGGETQYF.

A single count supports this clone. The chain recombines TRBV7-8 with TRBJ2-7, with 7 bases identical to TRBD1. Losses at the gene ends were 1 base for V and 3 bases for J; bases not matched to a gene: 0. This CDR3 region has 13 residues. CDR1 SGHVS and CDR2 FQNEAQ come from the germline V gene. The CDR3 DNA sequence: TGTGCCAGCAGCTTAGGGGACAGCTACGAGCAGTACTTC. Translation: CASSLGDSYEQYF.